This T cell receptor (gamma chain) was sequenced during a study of gamma-delta T cells after stem cell transplantation. Germline CDR1 reads VENAVY; CDR2 reads YDSYNSRV. The CDR3 length is 14 residues. Regarding this clone: A far larger clone is just one base off, so this is likely a read error. Other nucleotide sequences from this sample produce the same CDR3.

TCRdb re-processed the RT-PCR reads using CATT. The sample includes around 330 gamma-chain clones, roughly 63% of them seen just once. Sequencing input: gamma-delta T cells. The rearrangement links TRGV8 to TRGJP1. In the absence of a J gene in TCRdb, the DNA was matched to germline to assign it here. This TCR was sampled from a human donor. It is not recorded whose cells these are; they may come from a transplant donor. CDR3 bases: TGTGCTACCTGGGATATGGCGGGGGGTTGGTTCAAGATATTT. Protein product: CATWDMAGGWFKIF.